The T cell receptor beta chain under discussion was sequenced for a study of blood T cell repertoires in COVID-19. Study at large: Spain, Italy and the United States supplied samples that represented acute and convalescent COVID-19. PBMCs, B-cell-depleted T cells, or T cells were the source of the cDNA or gDNA that made up the material.

Authors' methods: Amplification of reference gene primers provided the estimated nucleated cell counts. The table came from immunoSEQ multiplex PCR; TCRdb's copy has only in-frame clones and leaves some out. The D gene and trimming were derived from the DNA, and the V and J assignments and clone size from that table. Of 84,000 or so clones in the sample, 70% to 90% were seen once. This sequence was found in a man aged 55 to 69 with acute or convalescent COVID-19. Material for sequencing was peripheral blood.

The CDR3 region is CASSQDRGPRSSPLHF. CDR3 sequence (DNA): TGCGCCAGCAGCCAAGATAGGGGCCCGAGGAGCTCACCCCTCCACTTT. The gene calls are TRBV4-3 and TRBJ1-6; the D gene is possibly TRBD1 (5 bases). V lost 0 bases, J lost 10 bases, and 16 bases lay in between. This CDR3 contains 16 residues. Germline-derived CDR1 and CDR2 are LGHNA and YSLEER.